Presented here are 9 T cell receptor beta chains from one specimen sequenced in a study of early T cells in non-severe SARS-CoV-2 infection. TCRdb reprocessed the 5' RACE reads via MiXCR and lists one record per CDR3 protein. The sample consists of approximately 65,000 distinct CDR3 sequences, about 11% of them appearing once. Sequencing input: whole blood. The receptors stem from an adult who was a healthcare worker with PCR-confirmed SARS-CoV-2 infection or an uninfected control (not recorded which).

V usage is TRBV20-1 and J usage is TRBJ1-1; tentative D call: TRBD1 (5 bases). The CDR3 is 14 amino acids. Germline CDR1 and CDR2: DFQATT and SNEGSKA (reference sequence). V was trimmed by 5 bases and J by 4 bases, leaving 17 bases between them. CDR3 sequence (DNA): TGCAGTGCTTTCCAATGGTCGGGGGGCACTGAAGCTTTCTTT. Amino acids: CSAFQWSGGTEAFF.

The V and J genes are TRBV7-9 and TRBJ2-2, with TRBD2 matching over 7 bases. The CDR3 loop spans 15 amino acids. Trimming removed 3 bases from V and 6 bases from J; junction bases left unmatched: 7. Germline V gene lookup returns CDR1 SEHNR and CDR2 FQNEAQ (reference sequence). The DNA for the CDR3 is TGTGCCAGCAGCTTGGAGACTAGCTACCCCGGGGAGCTGTTTTTT. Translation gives CASSLETSYPGELFF. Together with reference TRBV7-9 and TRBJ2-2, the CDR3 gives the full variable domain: DTGVSQNPRHKITKRGQNVTFRCDPISEHNRLYWYRQTLGQGPEFLTYFQNEAQLEKSRLLSDRFSAERPKGSFSTLEIQRTEQGDSAMYLCASSLETSYPGELFFGEGSRLTVL.

The CDR3, as DNA: TGTGCCAGCAGCTCCCCAACTAGCGGCGAATACGAGCAGTACTTC. Residues: CASSSPTSGEYEQYF. The rearrangement uses TRBV7-3 and TRBJ2-7, with 8 bases matching TRBD2. The CDR3 sequence is 15 residues long. J lost 4 bases, V lost 4 bases, and 9 bases had no gene match. Germline V gene data show CDR1 as SGHTA and CDR2 as FQGTGA.

The CDR3 sequence: CASSLGQGDTQYF. CDR3 DNA sequence: TGTGCCAGCAGCTTAGGCCAGGGAGATACGCAGTATTTT. This rearrangement joins TRBV7-9 to TRBJ2-3; weak D call: TRBD1 (5 bases). V was shortened by 1 base and J by 5 bases, with 7 bases between the two germline ends. The CDR3 runs to 13 residues. CDR1 is SEHNR, CDR2 FQNEAQ, per germline (reference sequence).

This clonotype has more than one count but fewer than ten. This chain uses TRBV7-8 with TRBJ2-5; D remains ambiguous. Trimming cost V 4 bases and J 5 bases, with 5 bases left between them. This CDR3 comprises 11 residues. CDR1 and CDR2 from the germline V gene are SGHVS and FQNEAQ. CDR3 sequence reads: CASSSTETQYF. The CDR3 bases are TGTGCCAGCAGCTCAACGGAGACCCAGTACTTC.

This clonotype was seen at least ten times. The CDR3 coding sequence is TGTGCCATCAGTTTAGGCAGGGCCCAAGAGACCCAGTACTTC. This sequence encodes CAISLGRAQETQYF. V usage is TRBV10-3 and J usage is TRBJ2-5, with D tentatively TRBD1 (5 bases). This CDR3 has 14 residues. V was trimmed by 5 bases and J by 1 base, leaving 11 bases between them. Germline CDR1 reads ENHRY; CDR2 reads SYGVKD.

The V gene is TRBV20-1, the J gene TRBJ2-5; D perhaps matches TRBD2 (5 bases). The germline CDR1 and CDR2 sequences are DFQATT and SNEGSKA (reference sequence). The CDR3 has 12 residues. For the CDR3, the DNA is TGCACTACCCTGGACTCCCAAGAGACCCAGTACTTC. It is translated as CTTLDSQETQYF.

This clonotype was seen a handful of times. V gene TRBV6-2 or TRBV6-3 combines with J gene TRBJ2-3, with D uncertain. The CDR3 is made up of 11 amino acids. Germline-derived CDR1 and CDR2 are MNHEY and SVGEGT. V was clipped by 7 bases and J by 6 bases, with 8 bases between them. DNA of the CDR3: TGTGCCAGCAAAGATACGGATACGCAGTATTTT. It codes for CASKDTDTQYF.

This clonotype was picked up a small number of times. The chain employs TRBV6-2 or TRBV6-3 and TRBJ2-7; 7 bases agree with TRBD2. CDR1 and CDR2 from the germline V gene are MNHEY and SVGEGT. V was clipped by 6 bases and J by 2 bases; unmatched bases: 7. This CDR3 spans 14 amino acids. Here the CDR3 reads CASSRAGTTYEQYF. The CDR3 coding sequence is TGTGCCAGCAGCCGAGCCGGGACTACCTACGAGCAGTACTTC.